This T cell receptor beta chain appears in the sequencing data of a study of response to subunit inactivated influenza vaccine. The CDR3 totals 18 residues. Germline CDR1 reads SGDLS; CDR2 reads YYNGEE. With 6 bases removed from V and 1 base from J, the gap between germline ends came to 23 bases. TCRdb independently ran MiXCR on the RT-PCR reads; one entry per CDR3 protein. In the table there are 600,000 to 850,000 distinct CDR3 sequences, 11% to 15% of which are singletons. The source of this sequence is a man between 45 and 60 years old who received an inactivated influenza vaccine. Source: PBMCs from blood, taken less than 15 days before vaccination. The V and J genes are TRBV9 and TRBJ2-1; D may be TRBD2 (5 bases). The CDR3 region is CASIRIVRRHPSYNEQFF. In nucleotides, the CDR3 is TGTGCCAGCATCAGGATAGTACGGAGGCACCCGTCCTACAATGAGCAGTTCTTC.